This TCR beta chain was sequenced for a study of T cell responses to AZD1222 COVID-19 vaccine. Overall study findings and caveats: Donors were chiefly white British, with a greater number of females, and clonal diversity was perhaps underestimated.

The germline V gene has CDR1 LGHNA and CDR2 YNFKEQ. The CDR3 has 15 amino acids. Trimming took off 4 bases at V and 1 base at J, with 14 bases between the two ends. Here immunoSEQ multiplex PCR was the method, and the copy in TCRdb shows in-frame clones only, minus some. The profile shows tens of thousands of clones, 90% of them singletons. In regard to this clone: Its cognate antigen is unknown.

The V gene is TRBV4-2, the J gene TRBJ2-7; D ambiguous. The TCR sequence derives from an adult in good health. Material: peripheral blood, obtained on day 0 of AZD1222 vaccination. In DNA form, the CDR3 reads TGTGCCAGCAGCCGAGAGGTCCAAACTTCCTACGAGCAGTACTTC. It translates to CASSREVQTSYEQYF.